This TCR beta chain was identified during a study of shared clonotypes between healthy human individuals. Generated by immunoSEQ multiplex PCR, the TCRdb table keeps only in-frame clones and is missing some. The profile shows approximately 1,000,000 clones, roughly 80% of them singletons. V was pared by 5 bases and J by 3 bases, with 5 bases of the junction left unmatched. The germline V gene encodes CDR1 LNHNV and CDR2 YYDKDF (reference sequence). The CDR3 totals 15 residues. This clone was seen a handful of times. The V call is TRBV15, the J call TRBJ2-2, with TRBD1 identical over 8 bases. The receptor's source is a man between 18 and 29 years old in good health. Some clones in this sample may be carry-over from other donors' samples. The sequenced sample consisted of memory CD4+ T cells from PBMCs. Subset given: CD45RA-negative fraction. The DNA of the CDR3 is TGTGCCACCAGCCGGTGGACAGGGTACACCGGGGAGCTGTTTTTT. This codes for CATSRWTGYTGELFF.